These 23 T cell receptor beta chains were sequenced from one sample in a study of blood T cells in healthy people across ages. Using a J-beta primer mix together with a sample-barcoded 5' primer, a second PCR was run for about 6 to 12 cycles. TCRdb re-called the 5' RACE reads with MiXCR, one entry per CDR3 protein. The top ten clones hold around 4% of a sample with 1.5 million to 1.8 million distinct CDR3 sequences, approximately 39% of them seen once. Sequencing input: blood. These receptors all stem from a young woman in good health.

The rearrangement links TRBV21-1 to TRBJ1-2. TRBV21-1 is flagged as a pseudogene. The CDR3 spans 16 residues. This chain's CDR3 is CASSKEEPAARYGYTF. The CDR3 nucleotides are TGTGCCAGCAGCAAAGAGGAACCAGCCGCTAGATATGGCTACACCTTC.

This clonotype occurred a few times. The chain employs TRBV7-2 and TRBJ2-7; D might be TRBD1 (7 bases). The CDR3 is 15 residues long. Germline V gene sequence: CDR1 SGHTA, CDR2 FQGNSA. The V end was cut by 7 bases, the J end by 3 bases, with 19 bases between. Here the CDR3 reads CASTSTPGGLYEQYF. The DNA of the CDR3 is TGTGCCAGCACTTCGACCCCAGGGGGGCTCTACGAGCAGTACTTC.

This clonotype was seen only a few times. The J gene is TRBJ2-7, the V gene TRBV18; D may correspond to TRBD1 or TRBD2 (5 bases each). This CDR3 comprises 16 residues. V was clipped by 2 bases and J by 0 bases, with 14 bases between them. Per germline, CDR1 KGHSH and CDR2 LQKENI. The CDR3 region is CASSPTGTPSSYEQYF. DNA of the CDR3: TGTGCCAGCTCACCAACCGGGACGCCGAGCTCCTACGAGCAGTACTTC.

The chain joins TRBV7-9 to TRBJ2-1; weak D call: TRBD2 (6 bases). Trimming stripped 3 bases from V and 3 bases from J, with 12 bases between. This CDR3 comprises 15 residues. Germline lookup yields CDR1 SEHNR and CDR2 FQNEAQ (reference sequence). As DNA, the CDR3 is TGTGCCAGCAGCTTGAATAGCGGTAACTACAATGAGCAGTTCTTC. It codes for CASSLNSGNYNEQFF.

The V call is TRBV29-1, the J call TRBJ1-2; D not certain. The CDR3 has 10 amino acids. Germline V gives CDR1 SQVTM, CDR2 ANQGSEA. Trimming pared 6 bases from V and 11 bases from J, leaving 13 bases between. The CDR3 DNA is TGCAGCGTGAGTCCAGGCCAGTACACCTTC. Its protein is CSVSPGQYTF.

The V call is TRBV27, the J call TRBJ1-6; the D is unclear. CDR3 length: 13 amino acids. CDR1 and CDR2 (germline): MNHEY, SMNVEV (reference sequence). V was pared by 1 base and J by 10 bases, with 8 bases between. The CDR3 loop reads CASSLYGRSPLHF. DNA of the CDR3: TGTGCCAGCAGTTTATATGGACGGTCACCCCTCCACTTT.

This clonotype was counted between two and nine times. This sequence joins TRBV12-3 or TRBV12-4 and TRBJ1-1, with a weak D call TRBD1 (5 bases). This CDR3 spans 15 amino acids. Between the trimmed V and J ends, which lost 6 bases and 1 base, there was a span of 15 bases. CDR3 sequence: CASRPPGRANTEAFF. The CDR3 DNA is TGTGCCAGCAGACCCCCGGGGCGGGCGAACACTGAAGCTTTCTTT.

This chain connects TRBV6-2 or TRBV6-3 to TRBJ2-1; possibly TRBD1 for D (5 bases). CDR1 is MNHEY and CDR2 is SVGEGT in the germline V gene. CDR3 length equals 13 residues. V was trimmed by 5 bases and J by 8 bases, leaving 13 bases between them. The CDR3 DNA reads as TGTGCCAGCAGTATGACAGTGGAAGATGAGCAGTTCTTC. Its protein is CASSMTVEDEQFF.

About this clonotype: Germline is not matched at one junction end, which may reflect a read error. The chain has TRBV27 and TRBJ2-7, with TRBD1 matching over 8 bases. The germline V gene has CDR1 MNHEY and CDR2 SMNVEV (reference sequence). The CDR3 is 14 residues long. The CDR3 DNA sequence: TGTGCCAGCAGTTGGACAGGGCCCTCCTACGAGCTGTACTTC. Protein sequence: CASSWTGPSYELYF.

CDR3 in amino acids: CAWSPRGFTYEQYF. The CDR3 DNA is TGTGCCTGGAGTCCGCGGGGATTTACCTACGAGCAGTACTTC. The genes are TRBV30 and TRBJ2-7; a weak D match, TRBD2 (6 bases). The V gene lost 2 bases and the J gene lost 2 bases, with 13 bases spanning the gap. The CDR3 runs 14 residues. From germline, CDR1 is GTSNPN and CDR2 SVGIG (reference sequence).

DNA of the CDR3: TGTGCCACCAGCAGCTTAATGGCCAACGTCCTGACTTTC. As protein: CATSSLMANVLTF. The chain links TRBV15 to TRBJ2-6; D not certain. The CDR3 has 13 amino acids. V lost 3 bases, J lost 6 bases, and 6 bases lay in between. The germline CDR1 and CDR2 sequences are LNHNV and YYDKDF (reference sequence).

The V call is TRBV29-1, the J call TRBJ1-6; 7 nucleotides match TRBD1. Germline CDR1 and CDR2: SQVTM and ANQGSEA. This CDR3 spans 14 amino acids. V lost 4 bases and J lost 8; bases outside the gene matches: 8. CDR3 residues: CSVASGQSDSPLHF. The CDR3 nucleotides read TGCAGCGTTGCCTCGGGACAGTCGGATTCACCCCTCCACTTT. The entire variable domain, with the rest obtained from reference TRBV29-1 and TRBJ1-6, is as follows: SAVISQKPSRDICQRGTSLTIQCQVDSQVTMMFWYRQQPGQSLTLIATANQGSEATYESGFVIDKFPISRPNLTFSTLTVSNMSPEDSSIYLCSVASGQSDSPLHFGNGTRLTVT.

Concerning this clonotype: Germline is not matched at one junction end, which may reflect a read error. The chain combines TRBV6-6 with TRBJ2-7; D remains unclear. CDR3 length equals 13 residues. From germline, CDR1 is MNHNY and CDR2 SVGAGI (reference sequence). The CDR3 coding sequence is TGTGCCAGCAGTGAGCCGAGCTCCTACGTGCAGTACTTC. Its translation: CASSEPSSYVQYF.

The chain couples TRBV14 to TRBJ2-1; tentatively, D is TRBD2 (5 bases). The J call may be faulty, since TRBJ2-7 better matches the DNA end. CDR3 length equals 16 residues. The germline V gene has CDR1 SGHDN and CDR2 FVKESK. In DNA, the CDR3 is TGTGCCAGCAGCCGAGGGCCTCGGTCCTCCTACAATGAGCAGTACTTC. Its translation: CASSRGPRSSYNEQYF.

This clonotype has just a few counts. This rearrangement joins TRBV5-1 to TRBJ2-7; 7 bases are shared with TRBD1. The V and J ends lost 1 base and 3 bases, in that order; junction bases with no gene match: 4. The CDR3 extends over 14 amino acids. CDR1 is SGHRS, CDR2 YFSETQ, per germline. CDR3 in DNA: TGCGCCAGCAGCTTGAGGGGGCGACACTACGAGCAGTACTTC. Translated: CASSLRGRHYEQYF.

This clonotype showed up many times. The chain carries TRBV4-2 and TRBJ2-3; D unresolved. V gave up 0 bases and J gave up 0 bases, with 7 bases separating them. CDR1 and CDR2 (germline): LGHNA, YNFKEQ. The CDR3 loop spans 15 amino acids. The CDR3, as DNA: TGTGCCAGCAGCCAAGAGAGGATGAGCACAGATACGCAGTATTTT. This codes for CASSQERMSTDTQYF.

V is TRBV19 and J is TRBJ2-5; 10 bases fit TRBD1. The J call may be mistaken, given a closer DNA end match to TRBJ2-7. Germline CDR1 reads LNHDA; CDR2 reads SQIVND (reference sequence). This CDR3 is built from 15 residues. As DNA, the CDR3 is TGTGCCAGTAGTATCGGGACAGGGGTAACCTACGAGCAGTACTTC. It is translated as CASSIGTGVTYEQYF.

This clonotype was seen many times. The rearrangement links TRBV20-1 to TRBJ2-1; unclear D gene. The end of the DNA aligns better with TRBJ2-7, so the J call may be wrong. Germline assignment: CDR1 DFQATT and CDR2 SNEGSKA (reference sequence). This CDR3 has 15 amino acids. CDR3 nucleotide sequence: TGCAGTGCTCCCAATCAGGTGGTTTCCTACAATGAGCAGTACTTC. Translating it yields CSAPNQVVSYNEQYF.

The J gene is TRBJ2-1, the V gene TRBV3-1, with 11 bases matching TRBD2. CDR1 and CDR2 (germline): LGHDT, YNNKEL (reference sequence). The CDR3 runs 17 residues. J was trimmed by 7 bases and V by 1 base; bases with no gene match: 9. CDR3 region: CASSQAPLAGVGNEQFF. CDR3 bases: TGTGCCAGCAGCCAAGCTCCACTAGCGGGAGTCGGAAATGAGCAGTTCTTC.

V usage is TRBV28 and J usage is TRBJ2-1; 10 nucleotides agree with TRBD2. The V gene end was trimmed by 6 bases and the J gene end by 9 bases; junction bases not matched to a gene: 5. Germline V lookup: CDR1 MDHEN, CDR2 SYDVKM. The CDR3 is made up of 13 amino acids. In DNA, the CDR3 is TGTGCCAGCAGAGCTAGCGGGAGTGCTGAGCAGTTCTTC. It specifies CASRASGSAEQFF.

The chain uses TRBV7-9 and TRBJ2-3; TRBD1 agrees at 7 bases. This CDR3 has 16 amino acids. With V trimmed by 6 bases and J by 6 bases, 15 bases remained unmatched. CDR1 and CDR2 (germline): SEHNR, FQNEAQ (reference sequence). In DNA, the CDR3 is TGTGCCAGCAGGTCCCGGACAGGCGAAAGTGGGGATACGCAGTATTTT. As protein: CASRSRTGESGDTQYF.

This clonotype was found a few times. The chain combines TRBV20-1 with TRBJ2-3, with 9 positions matching TRBD2. The V and J ends lost 0 bases and 2 bases, in that order; junction bases with no gene match: 6. Germline-derived CDR1 and CDR2 are DFQATT and SNEGSKA (reference sequence). This CDR3 contains 16 residues. CDR3 sequence: CSARDSLAGTTDTQYF. The CDR3 DNA sequence: TGCAGTGCTAGAGATAGCCTAGCGGGGACCACAGATACGCAGTATTTT.

This clonotype was counted between two and nine times. The gene calls are TRBV12-3 or TRBV12-4 and TRBJ1-2; D remains unclear. This CDR3 is 13 amino acids long. Trimming stripped 3 bases from V and 3 bases from J, with 8 bases between. CDR3 nucleotides: TGTGCCAGCAGTTTTAAGGCAGACTATGGCTACACCTTC. This translates into CASSFKADYGYTF.